This T cell receptor beta chain came from a study of blood T cell repertoires in COVID-19. V was clipped by 2 bases and J by 2 bases, with 10 bases between them. Germline-derived CDR1 and CDR2 are MDHEN and SYDVKM. The CDR3 has 15 amino acids. Original methodology: Cell counts per sample came from amplifying reference gene primers. The repertoire was sequenced with immunoSEQ multiplex PCR; TCRdb's copy has only in-frame clones and lacks some. The D gene and trimming were derived from the DNA, and the V and J assignments and clone size from that table. The profile shows roughly 53,000 clones, roughly 90% of them singletons. This clone turned up a few times.

This TCR was recovered from a human donor in a cohort sampled during active COVID-19. The chain joins TRBV28 to TRBJ1-5; D is unclear. Sequencing input: peripheral blood. CDR3 loop: CASSLGGYGNQPQHF. CDR3 nucleotides: TGTGCCAGCAGTTTAGGAGGCTACGGCAATCAGCCCCAGCATTTT.